A selection of T cell receptor beta chains follows, all from one sample in a study of post-analysis software for immune sequencing data. TCRdb reanalysed the PCR reads using MiXCR and keeps one entry per CDR3 protein. The data show under 900,000 distinct CDR3 sequences, around 50% seen once. Sequencing used blood. Receptor source: a girl aged 5-17 years with multiple sclerosis. Each CDR3 is given with its conserved first and last residue. A D gene is named only where the DNA matches it firmly. Clone size is given for some rows only: seen once, a few or many times, or a class if the clone is expanded.

>-|TRBD1|TRBV7-3|TRBJ1-2|16
TGTGCCAGCAGCTTAGGGGGACAGCCTTCTAACTATGGCTACACCTTC
CASSLGGQPSNYGYTF
>-|-|TRBV18|TRBJ2-1|12
TGTGCCAGCTCACCTCTGCGGGCTGAGCAGTTCTTC
CASSPLRAEQFF
>-|-|TRBV6-5|TRBJ2-7|16
TGTGCCAGCAGCCGCTTGACAGGAAGAGTTATCTACGAGCAGTACTTC
CASSRLTGRVIYEQYF
>-|-|TRBV6-6|TRBJ2-3|16
TGTGCCAGCAGTTACGGGAGGTCGGTTAGCACAGATACGCAGTATTTT
CASSYGRSVSTDTQYF
>-|-|TRBV12-3/TRBV12-4|TRBJ1-4|15
TGTGCCAGCAGCCCCCTCGGGGCGAGGAATGAAAAACTGTTTTTT
CASSPLGARNEKLFF
>-|-|TRBV11-2|TRBJ2-1|16
TGTGCCAGCAGCTACGTCAGACAGACGAGCTACAATGAGCAGTTCTTC
CASSYVRQTSYNEQFF
>-|-|TRBV29-1|TRBJ1-5|14
TGCAGCGTTTCGGACAGTCCTAGCAATCAGCCCCAGCATTTT
CSVSDSPSNQPQHF
>-|-|TRBV28|TRBJ2-5|16
TGTGCCAGCAGTTTATGGGGCCCCCAGAGGCAAGAGACCCAGTACTTC
CASSLWGPQRQETQYF
>-|TRBD1|TRBV6-5|TRBJ1-2|14
TGTGCCAGCAGGCCGGACAGGGGCGACTATGGCTACACCTTC
CASRPDRGDYGYTF
>-|TRBD2|TRBV20-1|TRBJ2-7|17
TGCAGTGCTAGAGGGTTCCAGCGGGAGGACCAACCTTCCGAGCAGTACTTC
CSARGFQREDQPSEQYF
>-|TRBD2|TRBV20-1|TRBJ2-7|15
TGCAGTGCTACGGGACTAGCGGGAGGGATGTACGAGCAGTACTTC
CSATGLAGGMYEQYF
>once|TRBD2|TRBV20-1|TRBJ2-5|15
TGCAGTGCTATCGGACTAGCGGGGGCCCGGGAGACCCAGTACTTC
CSAIGLAGARETQYF
>-|-|TRBV2|TRBJ2-5|15
TGTGCCAGCAGAAAAAACAGCGCCATTCAAGAGACCCAGTACTTC
CASRKNSAIQETQYF
>-|-|TRBV3-1|TRBJ1-6|15
TGTGCCAGCAGTCGCACTTGGGCCTCTAATTCACCCCTCCACTTT
CASSRTWASNSPLHF
>-|TRBD1|TRBV28|TRBJ2-7|15
TGTGCCAGCAGTTTGAGGACAGGCTTGAGGAGGGAGCAGTACTTC
CASSLRTGLRREQYF
>-|-|TRBV28|TRBJ1-4|16
TGTGCCAGCAGTTCCCCCCCCACGGGGAGAAATGAAAAACTGTTTTTT
CASSSPPTGRNEKLFF
>-|TRBD1|TRBV5-1|TRBJ2-7|15
TGCGCCAGCAGCTTAAGGACAGGGGCTTCCTACGAGCAGTACTTC
CASSLRTGASYEQYF
>-|TRBD2|TRBV9|TRBJ2-3|15
TGTGCCAGCAGCGTTTATAGCGGGCACACAGATACGCAGTATTTT
CASSVYSGHTDTQYF
>-|-|TRBV7-2|TRBJ1-5|14
TGTGCCAGCAGCTTGGAAACGGGCAATCAGCCCCAGCATTTT
CASSLETGNQPQHF
>-|TRBD1|TRBV25-1|TRBJ2-1|15
TGTGCCAGCAGTGAATGGGGACAGGGGCTCAATGAGCAGTTCTTC
CASSEWGQGLNEQFF
>once|-|TRBV7-8|TRBJ2-7|16
TGTGCCAGCAGCTTAGCGAGAGGGACACCGACCTACGAGCAGTACTTC
CASSLARGTPTYEQYF
>-|-|TRBV5-1|TRBJ2-3|14
TGCGCCAGCGTCCCGGGAGTTAGCACAGATACGCAGTATTTT
CASVPGVSTDTQYF
>-|TRBD2|TRBV20-1|TRBJ2-7|14
TGCAGTGCAAAGGGGACTAGCCTCTCCTACGAGCAGTACTTC
CSAKGTSLSYEQYF